Below, 24 T cell receptor beta chains from the same sample are listed, as sequenced in a study of shared clonotypes between healthy human individuals. Profiled with immunoSEQ multiplex PCR; TCRdb holds only in-frame clones, not every one. The sample lists 2 million or so clones; roughly 95% were seen once. The sequencing input was naive CD4+ T cells sorted from blood. Subset indicated: CD45RA+ positively selected. The receptor source for this set is a man younger than 35 in good health.

The chain is built from TRBV5-1 and TRBJ2-2; the match to TRBD1 covers 11 bases. Germline V CDR1 and CDR2: SGHRS, YFSETQ. There are 16 residues in the CDR3. The trim removed 4 bases at V and 4 bases at J, leaving 6 bases unmatched. The CDR3 is CASSPDRGRVTGELFF. The CDR3 nucleotides are TGCGCCAGCAGCCCGGACAGGGGGCGCGTCACCGGGGAGCTGTTTTTT.

Regarding this clone: This may be a read error: a much more frequent sequence differs by one nucleotide. The rearrangement joins TRBV7-3 to TRBJ1-1; TRBD1 is a possible D gene (5 bases). CDR3 size: 13 residues. Trimming stripped 5 bases from V and 0 bases from J, with 7 bases between. Germline V CDR1 and CDR2: SGHTA, FQGTGA. CDR3 coding DNA: TGTGCCAGCAGCCGACAGATGAACACTGAAGCTTTCTTT. Translated, it gives CASSRQMNTEAFF.

J is TRBJ2-1 and V is TRBV7-2, with TRBD2 matching over 10 bases. The ends lost 3 bases at V and 10 bases at J; junction bases unmatched: 12. This CDR3 region has 16 residues. Germline loops: CDR1 SGHTA, CDR2 FQGNSA. DNA of the CDR3: TGTGCCAGCAGCTTCGGGGCTAGCGGGAGAGCCATAGAGCAGTTCTTC. This gives the protein CASSFGASGRAIEQFF.

The chain combines TRBV7-8 with TRBJ1-5; the match to TRBD1 covers 8 bases. CDR3 length: 16 residues. Germline CDR1 SGHVS, CDR2 FQNEAQ. The V segment lost 1 base and the J segment 7 bases; nucleotides outside the gene matches: 9. CDR3 sequence: CASSLDYRGGRQPQHF. The CDR3 DNA sequence: TGTGCCAGCAGCTTAGATTACAGGGGGGGTCGACAGCCCCAGCATTTT. The complete variable domain, with remaining parts taken from reference TRBV7-8 and TRBJ1-5, reads GAGVSQSPRYKVAKRGQDVALRCDPISGHVSLFWYQQALGQGPEFLTYFQNEAQLDKSGLPSDRFFAERPEGSVSTLKIQRTQQEDSAVYLCASSLDYRGGRQPQHFGDGTRLSIL.

The rearrangement uses TRBV5-1 and TRBJ1-2, with D unresolved. V lost 4 bases, J lost 8 bases, and 12 bases lay in between. The length of the CDR3 is 12 residues. The germline CDR1 and CDR2 sequences are SGHRS and YFSETQ. Written as DNA, the CDR3 is TGCGCCAGCAGCCGCTCCTCGGGAGGCTACACCTTC. It specifies CASSRSSGGYTF.

This clone was detected a few times. The V and J genes are TRBV6-6 and TRBJ1-5; 7 bases fit TRBD1. V lost 8 bases, J lost 3 bases, and 4 bases stayed unmatched. Germline CDR1 MNHNY, CDR2 SVGAGI (reference sequence). CDR3 length: 13 amino acids. CDR3 bases: TGTGCCAGCGCGGGACAGAACAATCAGCCCCAGCATTTT. Its protein is CASAGQNNQPQHF.

The V gene is TRBV7-8, the J gene TRBJ1-5; no clear D. The V gene lost 4 bases and the J gene lost 3 bases, with 10 bases spanning the gap. Germline CDR1 is SGHVS and CDR2 is FQNEAQ. The CDR3 runs 14 residues. The chain's CDR3 is CASSYSASNQPQHF. DNA of the CDR3: TGTGCCAGCAGCTACTCGGCCTCCAATCAGCCCCAGCATTTT.

A remark on this clone: Different DNA sequences within this sample yield the same CDR3. The J gene is TRBJ2-3, the V gene TRBV2; D unclear. The CDR3 length is 14 residues. Trimming left V 8 bases short and J 0 bases short, with 12 bases between. CDR1 SNHLY and CDR2 FYNNEI come from the germline V gene. CDR3 sequence (DNA): TGTGCCAGCTCAGAACTCTCTAGCACAGATACGCAGTATTTT. It yields the protein CASSELSSTDTQYF.

V and J are TRBV19 and TRBJ2-5; 8 bases agree with TRBD2. V shed 5 bases, J shed 9 bases, and the junction held 14 bases outside the gene matches. The germline V gene encodes CDR1 LNHDA and CDR2 SQIVND (reference sequence). This CDR3 has 15 amino acids. The CDR3 region has the DNA TGTGCCAGTAGTCAGATTAGCGGGGCCATGGGGGCCCAGTACTTC. Amino acids: CASSQISGAMGAQYF.

This clone was counted only a few times. The V and J genes are TRBV6-5 and TRBJ2-7; 9 nucleotides align to TRBD2. CDR3 length equals 15 residues. Trimming cost V 4 bases and J 5 bases; bases outside gene matches: 9. Per germline, CDR1 MNHEY and CDR2 SVGAGI. CDR3: CASSSPGTSRDEQYF. In DNA, the CDR3 is TGTGCCAGCAGTTCTCCCGGGACTAGCCGGGACGAGCAGTACTTC.

The chain joins TRBV4-3 to TRBJ2-5; 7 bases agree with TRBD1. The CDR3 sequence is 14 residues long. Germline lookup yields CDR1 LGHNA and CDR2 YSLEER. Trimming removed 2 bases from V and 5 bases from J; junction bases left unmatched: 5. CDR3 region: CASSQRTGVETQYF. The CDR3 DNA follows: TGCGCCAGCAGCCAACGAACAGGGGTGGAGACCCAGTACTTC.

V is TRBV5-1 and J is TRBJ1-3; a possible D gene is TRBD1 (6 bases). The V gene lost 3 bases and the J gene lost 4 bases, with 14 bases spanning the gap. CDR3 length: 15 residues. The germline gives CDR1 SGHRS, CDR2 YFSETQ. CDR3 DNA: TGCGCCAGCAGCTCTACAACAGGGAAGGGAAACACCATATATTTT. This sequence encodes CASSSTTGKGNTIYF. Drawing the rest from reference TRBV5-1 and TRBJ1-3, the complete variable domain is KAGVTQTPRYLIKTRGQQVTLSCSPISGHRSVSWYQQTPGQGLQFLFEYFSETQRNKGNFPGRFSGRQFSNSRSEMNVSTLELGDSALYLCASSSTTGKGNTIYFGEGSWLTVV.

The rearrangement links TRBV29-1 to TRBJ2-7, with 7 bases matching TRBD1. The length of the CDR3 is 16 residues. Germline loops: CDR1 SQVTM, CDR2 ANQGSEA. The trim removed 0 bases at V and 2 bases at J, leaving 10 bases unmatched. CDR3 residues: CSVEDRGPQGPYEQYF. CDR3 nucleotides: TGCAGCGTTGAAGATAGGGGGCCACAGGGGCCCTACGAGCAGTACTTC.

The V call is TRBV27, the J call TRBJ2-1, with 13 bases that match TRBD2. The V gene end was trimmed by 0 bases and the J gene end by 4 bases; junction bases not matched to a gene: 3. The CDR3 runs 17 residues. Germline lookup yields CDR1 MNHEY and CDR2 SMNVEV (reference sequence). The CDR3 reads CASSLSMGLAGYNEQFF. The CDR3, as DNA: TGTGCCAGCAGTTTATCGATGGGACTAGCGGGGTACAATGAGCAGTTCTTC.

The chain uses TRBV16 and TRBJ1-2; the match to TRBD1 covers 7 bases. Trimming cost V 2 bases and J 4 bases; bases outside gene matches: 7. Per the germline V gene, CDR1 is KGHSY and CDR2 is FQNENV. This CDR3 is 15 amino acids long. CDR3 DNA sequence: TGTGCCAGCAGCCAAACGCAACAGGGGAGCTATGGCTACACCTTC. Its translation: CASSQTQQGSYGYTF.

The genes are TRBV2 and TRBJ2-3; 10 bases are a match to TRBD2. The CDR3 sequence is 15 residues long. With V trimmed by 6 bases and J by 4 bases, 7 bases remained unmatched. Germline values: CDR1 SNHLY, CDR2 FYNNEI. CDR3 DNA sequence: TGTGCCAGCAGGGCTAGCGGGAGTCTCGCAGATACGCAGTATTTT. This codes for CASRASGSLADTQYF.

The chain joins TRBV5-1 to TRBJ2-5, with 13 bases aligning to TRBD2. Losses at the gene ends were 5 bases for V and 1 base for J; bases not matched to a gene: 8. CDR3 length equals 17 residues. Germline lookup yields CDR1 SGHRS and CDR2 YFSETQ. The CDR3 protein is CASRTGGLAGPQETQYF. DNA for the CDR3: TGCGCCAGCAGAACAGGGGGACTAGCGGGACCCCAAGAGACCCAGTACTTC.

The chain recombines TRBV10-3 with TRBJ2-5; possibly TRBD1 or TRBD2 for D (5 bases each). In germline, CDR1 is ENHRY, CDR2 SYGVKD. The CDR3 consists of 13 residues. With 7 bases removed from V and 5 bases from J, the gap between germline ends came to 14 bases. CDR3 DNA: TGTGCCATCACCCCGGGGCCCAGCGAGACCCAGTACTTC. Protein sequence: CAITPGPSETQYF.

This clone was recorded once. The chain uses TRBV28 and TRBJ1-2; 9 nucleotides match TRBD1. The V and J ends lost 3 bases and 0 bases, in that order; junction bases with no gene match: 5. This CDR3 comprises 16 residues. Per the germline V gene, CDR1 is MDHEN and CDR2 is SYDVKM. CDR3 bases: TGTGCCAGCAGTTTTCCGGGACAGGGCCCTAACTATGGCTACACCTTC. The encoded protein is CASSFPGQGPNYGYTF.

The chain carries TRBV23-1 and TRBJ2-5; D unclear. The J call may be wrong; the DNA end is better matched by TRBJ2-7. TRBV23-1 is flagged as an ORF with uncertain function. The CDR3 contains 14 residues. CDR3: CASSQSRLAYEQYF. Written as DNA, the CDR3 is TGCGCCAGCAGTCAATCCAGGTTAGCCTACGAGCAGTACTTC.

The V call is TRBV10-3, the J call TRBJ1-6; D might be TRBD1 (5 bases). The V gene lost 3 bases and the J gene lost 14 bases, with 14 bases spanning the gap. This CDR3 region has 13 residues. Germline assignment: CDR1 ENHRY and CDR2 SYGVKD. The CDR3 nucleotides are TGTGCCATCAGTGATGGGGGAGCGTCATCCCTCCACTTT. Its translation is CAISDGGASSLHF.

V and J are TRBV6-1 and TRBJ2-7, with D unclear. V lost 8 bases to trimming and J lost 3 bases, with 5 bases between them. The CDR3 runs to 10 residues. Germline V lookup: CDR1 MNHNS, CDR2 SASEGT. The CDR3 DNA follows: TGTGCCAGCGCACTCTACGAGCAGTACTTC. This encodes CASALYEQYF.

Comment on this clone: This same CDR3 is encoded by further DNA sequences in the sample. The chain links TRBV29-1 to TRBJ2-7; D is perhaps TRBD1 or TRBD2 (6 bases each). The CDR3 extends over 11 amino acids. The germline V gene has CDR1 SQVTM and CDR2 ANQGSEA. With 4 bases removed from V and 7 bases from J, the gap between germline ends came to 11 bases. In DNA, the CDR3 is TGCAGCGTTGCTAGGGGGGATGAGCAGTACTTC. As protein: CSVARGDEQYF.

The V call is TRBV5-6, the J call TRBJ1-1, with 8 bases matching TRBD1. The CDR3 length is 14 residues. With V trimmed by 7 bases and J by 10 bases, 15 bases remained unmatched. The germline V gene encodes CDR1 SGHDT and CDR2 YYEEEE. The CDR3 DNA is TGTGCCAGCGCCCCCCGGACAGGGACGATCCGAGCTTTCTTT. Its translation is CASAPRTGTIRAFF.